This paragraph covers one T cell receptor beta chain sequence. Sequencing targeted expressed TCRB transcripts, as all isolated RNA had been reverse transcribed. Sequenced by immunoSEQ multiplex PCR; TCRdb stores in-frame clones only, minus some. The sample lists fewer than 250,000 clones, 9% to 10% occurring once. This sample stems from a study of beta chain features in type 1 diabetes. This CDR3 region has 19 residues. V was pared by 4 bases and J by 3 bases, with 11 bases of the junction left unmatched. Germline CDR1 SGHRS, CDR2 YFSETQ. The clonotype originates from a woman in her late teens or twenties in good health. The chain recombines TRBV5-1 with TRBJ2-3; 16 nucleotides align to TRBD2. Sequenced input: naive CD4+ T cells from blood. The CDR3 DNA follows: TGCGCCAGCAGCCACCCGGGACTAGCGGGGGGGCCGAGGACAGATACGCAGTATTTT. This gives the protein CASSHPGLAGGPRTDTQYF.